These 18 T cell receptor beta chains were sequenced from one sample in a study of blood T cell repertoires in COVID-19 (dated by TCRdb to 2018 to 2020). Library preparation employed the immunoSEQ multiplex PCR assay. The table comes from immuneACCESS by way of TCRdb, which keeps in-frame sequences with V and J called. Part of the clones is missing from these tables; in studies checked, under half for an unresolved V gene and the rest for unknown reasons. The sample table contains some 120,000 clones; only one count was recorded for 75% to 90% of them. The biggest ten clones account for under 20% of the sample. Source material: peripheral blood. These receptors were taken from a human donor with acute or convalescent COVID-19. The donor label of this sample is uncertain.

The CDR3, as DNA: TGTGCCAGCAGGGACGAGACAGGGCGACGAACTGAAGCTTTCTTT. Translating it yields CASRDETGRRTEAFF. The V and J genes are TRBV27 and TRBJ1-1; 7 positions match TRBD1. Germline V CDR1 and CDR2: MNHEY, SMNVEV (reference sequence). V shed 6 bases, J shed 5 bases, and the junction held 12 bases outside the gene matches. This CDR3 comprises 15 residues.

This clone appeared once. The chain is built from TRBV5-1 and TRBJ1-2, with TRBD1 matching over 8 bases. CDR3 size: 15 residues. CDR1 and CDR2 from the germline V gene are SGHRS and YFSETQ. Trimming cost V 0 bases and J 5 bases; bases outside gene matches: 6. The CDR3 DNA reads TGCGCCAGCAGCTTGGCTGCAGGGGGCGTATATGGCTACACCTTC. As protein: CASSLAAGGVYGYTF.

The chain uses TRBV28 and TRBJ1-2; D is unresolved. V was pared by 3 bases and J by 5 bases, with 7 bases between. Germline V gives CDR1 MDHEN, CDR2 SYDVKM. This CDR3 is 12 amino acids long. The CDR3 nucleotides read TGTGCCAGCAGTTTTATGCAGTATGGCTACACCTTC. Protein product: CASSFMQYGYTF.

This chain joins TRBV29-1 and TRBJ1-1; D gene unclear. Trimming removed 8 bases from V and 0 bases from J, with 13 bases in between. The CDR3 extends over 13 amino acids. Germline V gives CDR1 SQVTM, CDR2 ANQGSEA. CDR3 nucleotides: TGCAGCTCTAGCACAGAAATGAACACTGAAGCTTTCTTT. Translated: CSSSTEMNTEAFF.

This rearrangement joins TRBV6-5 to TRBJ2-3; 8 bases are a match to TRBD1. Germline CDR1 is MNHEY and CDR2 is SVGAGI. The ends lost 6 bases at V and 1 base at J; junction bases unmatched: 6. The CDR3 spans 15 residues. CDR3 sequence: CASSLQGQGTDTQYF. The CDR3 bases are TGTGCCAGCAGCCTCCAGGGACAGGGCACAGATACGCAGTATTTT.

The J gene is TRBJ1-2, the V gene TRBV11-2, with D uncertain. Per germline, CDR1 SGHAT and CDR2 FQNNGV. The CDR3 is 15 amino acids. V shed 6 bases and J shed 1 base, with 15 bases lying between them. CDR3: CASSREAAVNYGYTF. CDR3 nucleotide sequence: TGTGCCAGCAGTAGGGAGGCGGCAGTTAACTATGGCTACACCTTC. Full variable domain (outside the CDR3, taken from reference TRBV11-2 and TRBJ1-2): EAGVAQSPRYKIIEKRQSVAFWCNPISGHATLYWYQQILGQGPKLLIQFQNNGVVDDSQLPKDRFSAERLKGVDSTLKIQPAKLEDSAVYLCASSREAAVNYGYTFGSGTRLTVV.

The chain links TRBV5-1 to TRBJ1-4, with 8 bases identical to TRBD1. This CDR3 is 14 amino acids long. Trimming took 0 bases from V and 6 from J; bases not matched to a gene: 1. Germline lookup yields CDR1 SGHRS and CDR2 YFSETQ. In DNA, the CDR3 is TGCGCCAGCAGCTTGGGACAGGGGCATGAAAAACTGTTTTTT. Translation gives CASSLGQGHEKLFF.

V and J are TRBV28 and TRBJ1-5, with 7 bases lining up with TRBD1. With 5 bases clipped from V and 6 bases from J, the junction kept 13 bases outside the gene matches. Germline V gene data show CDR1 as MDHEN and CDR2 as SYDVKM. CDR3 length: 16 residues. The CDR3 nucleotides are TGTGCCAGCAGTCCCTTCCCACGGGACAGACGTCAGCCCCAGCATTTT. Amino acid sequence: CASSPFPRDRRQPQHF.

The chain links TRBV19 to TRBJ1-5; D call uncertain. Per the germline V gene, CDR1 is LNHDA and CDR2 is SQIVND (reference sequence). There are 14 residues in the CDR3. The V and J ends lost 8 bases and 1 base respectively, with 12 bases between them. As DNA, the CDR3 is TGTGCCAGTGGGGATAGCGGAAGCAATCAGCCCCAGCATTTT. Amino acid sequence: CASGDSGSNQPQHF.

This clone was counted once. The V gene is TRBV30, the J gene TRBJ2-7; D unclear. V was shortened by 5 bases and J by 7 bases, with 12 bases between the two germline ends. This CDR3 spans 11 amino acids. Germline V CDR1 and CDR2: GTSNPN, SVGIG (reference sequence). In DNA form, the CDR3 reads TGTGCCTGGGGGCCGGGTGGAGAGCAGTACTTC. Its protein product is CAWGPGGEQYF.

The chain carries TRBV18 and TRBJ1-1, with 9 nucleotides matching TRBD1. Germline CDR1 and CDR2: KGHSH and LQKENI. Unmatched junction bases numbered 13, after V lost 4 bases and J lost 4 bases. The CDR3 runs 17 residues. The CDR3 sequence: CASSRNPGQGLVTEAFF. In DNA, the CDR3 is TGTGCCAGCTCACGGAACCCTGGACAGGGGCTTGTCACTGAAGCTTTCTTT.

The V call is TRBV29-1, the J call TRBJ2-5; 10 bases map to TRBD2. Germline V gene lookup returns CDR1 SQVTM and CDR2 ANQGSEA. The CDR3 runs to 18 residues. Trimming at V came to 3 bases and at J to 1 base, leaving 14 bases not matched to a gene. CDR3 region: CSVERTGGLAVSQETQYF. CDR3 DNA: TGCAGCGTTGAGCGGACAGGCGGACTAGCGGTATCCCAAGAGACCCAGTACTTC.

This chain connects TRBV12-3 or TRBV12-4 to TRBJ1-2, with 9 bases lining up with TRBD1. V shed 7 bases and J 7 bases; nucleotides not matched to a gene: 7. The CDR3 has 13 residues. CDR3 DNA: TGTGCCAGCACCGGGACAGGGTCTGGTGGCTACACCTTC. Translating gives CASTGTGSGGYTF.

V and J are TRBV28 and TRBJ1-2; 9 nucleotides agree with TRBD1. Germline V CDR1 and CDR2: MDHEN, SYDVKM. The CDR3 length is 15 residues. After removal of 5 bases from V and 0 bases from J, the junction contained 4 bases not matched to a gene. As DNA, the CDR3 is TGTGCCAGCAGTACGACAGGGGGTCCTAACTATGGCTACACCTTC. It codes for CASSTTGGPNYGYTF.

The chain employs TRBV10-3 and TRBJ2-5; 9 nucleotides match TRBD2. Germline V gene sequence: CDR1 ENHRY, CDR2 SYGVKD. After removal of 11 bases from V and 1 base from J, the junction contained 8 bases not matched to a gene. The CDR3 has 14 amino acids. The CDR3 bases are TGTGCCGCCCGACCGACTAGCGGCCAAGAGACCCAGTACTTC. Translating gives CAARPTSGQETQYF.

The chain links TRBV11-2 to TRBJ1-2, with D possibly matching TRBD1 (6 bases). CDR1 is SGHAT, CDR2 FQNNGV, per germline. CDR3 size: 14 residues. The V end was cut by 3 bases, the J end by 4 bases, with 12 bases between. This CDR3 reads CASSFNRVGYGYTF. The CDR3 DNA sequence: TGTGCCAGCAGCTTCAACAGGGTTGGCTATGGCTACACCTTC.

CDR3 protein: CASSYSGPGLDTQYF. The CDR3 nucleotides are TGTGCCAGCAGTTACTCGGGGCCGGGTCTAGATACGCAGTATTTT. The chain uses TRBV6-5 and TRBJ2-3, with a possible D match to TRBD1 (5 bases). V was trimmed by 0 bases and J by 5 bases, leaving 12 bases between them. The germline V gene encodes CDR1 MNHEY and CDR2 SVGAGI. The CDR3 spans 15 residues.

CDR3 residues: CASSDPYGSGYTF. In DNA form, the CDR3 reads TGTGCCAGCAGTGACCCTTACGGGAGTGGCTACACCTTC. The rearrangement uses TRBV6-2 or TRBV6-3 and TRBJ1-2, with D unclear. V gave up 5 bases and J gave up 7 bases, with 14 bases separating them. Germline V gene data show CDR1 as MNHEY and CDR2 as SVGEGT. The CDR3 spans 13 residues.